Below, one TCR beta chain is given with its context. These data are taken from a study of blood T cell repertoires in COVID-19. Study-level information: The origin of the acute and convalescent COVID-19 samples was the United States, Italy and Spain. In each case, the material was cDNA or gDNA derived from T cells, B-cell-depleted T cells, or PBMCs.

Seattle enrolled patients during active infection and tracked them longitudinally. Per the original data handling: How many nucleated cells were present was estimated from reference gene primer amplification. The table came from immunoSEQ multiplex PCR; TCRdb's copy has only in-frame clones and leaves some out. That table furnishes V, J and clone size, whereas the DNA furnished D and trimming. The sample lists some 290,000 clones; under 90% were seen once. The receptor comes from a woman aged 25 to 39 with COVID-19, enrolled during active disease. Sequenced: peripheral blood.

The CDR3 sequence is CASSLSGHLGYTF. CDR3 sequence (DNA): TGTGCCAGCAGTTTAAGCGGCCACCTTGGCTACACCTTC. The rearrangement joins TRBV2 to TRBJ1-2; D gene unclear. Germline V gene data show CDR1 as SNHLY and CDR2 as FYNNEI. This CDR3 is built from 13 residues. Trimming removed 5 bases from V and 7 bases from J, with 14 bases in between. The entire variable domain, with the rest obtained from reference TRBV2 and TRBJ1-2, is as follows: EPEVTQTPSHQVTQMGQEVILRCVPISNHLYFYWYRQILGQKVEFLVSFYNNEISEKSEIFDDQFSVERPDGSNFTLKIRSTKLEDSAMYFCASSLSGHLGYTFGSGTRLTVV.